This T cell receptor beta chain came from a study of blood T cell repertoires in COVID-19. Overall study: Acute and convalescent COVID-19 specimens originated in the United States, Italy and Spain. The cDNA or gDNA used as material had been derived from T cells, B-cell-depleted T cells, or PBMCs.

Per the authors' pipeline: For nucleated cells, counts were estimated from reference gene primer amplification. Data came from immunoSEQ multiplex PCR; TCRdb stores just in-frame clones and leaves some out. V and J calls and clone size come straight from that table; D and trimming were deduced from the DNA. This table holds around 150,000 clones, approximately 86% found once. The CDR3 extends over 14 amino acids. Germline lookup yields CDR1 MNHEY and CDR2 SMNVEV (reference sequence). Trimming stripped 6 bases from V and 1 base from J, with 10 bases between. The sequence was collected from a woman in her fifties or sixties with active or convalescent COVID-19. Sequencing was performed on peripheral blood. The chain employs TRBV27 and TRBJ1-5, with D unresolved. The CDR3 DNA reads as TGTGCCAGCAGCGGGAGGCTGAGCAATCAGCCCCAGCATTTT. It yields the protein CASSGRLSNQPQHF.